A selection of T cell receptor beta chains follows, all from one sample in a study of T cell responses to AZD1222 COVID-19 vaccine. TCRdb keeps only in-frame clones here, not all; method: immunoSEQ multiplex PCR. The sample lists some 92,000 clones, around nine tenths occurring once. Sequenced here: peripheral blood, sampled on day 0 of MenACWY control vaccination. Receptors were obtained from an adult in good health. Both conserved end residues are part of each CDR3. A D gene is named only where the DNA matches it firmly. Only part of the rows carry a size: once, few, many, or a class if the clone is expanded.

D,V,size,J,DNA,CDR3
.,TRBV5-5,.,TRBJ1-5,TGTGCCAGCAGCTTGGCCGCGGAACAGCCCCAGCATTTT,CASSLAAEQPQHF
.,TRBV19,.,TRBJ2-2,TGTGCCAGTATTTGGGGACCCGGGGTCGGGGAGCTGTTTTTT,CASIWGPGVGELFF
.,TRBV3-1/TRBV3-2,.,TRBJ2-7,TGTGCCAGCAGCCAAGAAGGGCTGGGCGAGCAGTACTTC,CASSQEGLGEQYF
TRBD2,TRBV7-2,.,TRBJ2-7,TGTGCCAGCAGCTTAGTCTCGGGGGGTTCCTACGAGCAGTACTTC,CASSLVSGGSYEQYF
.,TRBV28,.,TRBJ2-5,TGTGCCAGCAGTTTATTCCAGAACCAAGAGACCCAGTACTTC,CASSLFQNQETQYF
.,TRBV27,.,TRBJ1-5,TGTGCCAGCAGTTCTCCCACCCTCAATCAGCCCCAGCATTTT,CASSSPTLNQPQHF
.,TRBV5-1,.,TRBJ1-5,TGCGCCAGCAGCTTGGAGGAACAGAGACAGCATCAGCCCCAGCATTTT,CASSLEEQRQHQPQHF
TRBD1,TRBV19,.,TRBJ1-2,TGTGCCAGTAGCCAACAGGGGGCTGGTAGCTATGGCTACACCTTC,CASSQQGAGSYGYTF
TRBD1,TRBV5-1,.,TRBJ2-1,TGCGCCAGCAGCATGACAGGGGGGTCCTACAATGAGCAGTTCTTC,CASSMTGGSYNEQFF
.,TRBV5-1,.,TRBJ2-1,TGCGCCAGCAGCTTGGGCCCAACTTGGGGTGAGCAGTTCTTC,CASSLGPTWGEQFF
.,TRBV6-8,.,TRBJ1-6,TGTGCCAGCAGTCCTGACGCCGATTCACCCCTCCACTTT,CASSPDADSPLHF
TRBD2,TRBV11-3,.,TRBJ2-3,TGTGCCAGCAGCCCCGGAACTAGCGGCACAGATACGCAGTATTTT,CASSPGTSGTDTQYF
TRBD1,TRBV9,few,TRBJ1-4,TGTGCCAGCAGCGGACAGGGACTAACTAATGAAAAACTGTTTTTT,CASSGQGLTNEKLFF
.,TRBV6-5,.,TRBJ2-7,TGTGCCAGCAGTTCCCCATACGAGCAGTACTTC,CASSSPYEQYF
.,TRBV6-6,.,TRBJ1-6,TGTGCCAGCAGCCCCACAGGGCCAGATTCACCCCTCCACTTT,CASSPTGPDSPLHF
TRBD1,TRBV28,.,TRBJ1-2,TGTGCCAGCAGTTTCGGGACAGACGCTAACTATGGCTACACCTTC,CASSFGTDANYGYTF
.,TRBV19,.,TRBJ1-5,TGTGCCAGTAGAATATCTGGAGGAATCAATCAGCCCCAGCATTTT,CASRISGGINQPQHF
TRBD1,TRBV18,.,TRBJ2-1,TGTGCCAGCTCACCAGGGACAGGGCGGAATGAGCAGTTCTTC,CASSPGTGRNEQFF
TRBD2,TRBV5-1,.,TRBJ2-1,TGCGCCAGCAGCTTGGCCGGGGCAGCGGGAGTTGGGGATGAGCAGTTCTTC,CASSLAGAAGVGDEQFF
.,TRBV24-1,.,TRBJ2-3,TGTGCCACCAGGGGGGTGCCCGGAAATACGCAGTATTTT,CATRGVPGNTQYF
TRBD2,TRBV28,once,TRBJ2-2,TGTGCCAGCAGTCTCCCGACTAGCGGGAACACCGGGGAGCTGTTTTTT,CASSLPTSGNTGELFF
.,TRBV4-2,.,TRBJ2-1,TGTGCCAGCAGCACCCGGGACTACAATGAGCAGTTCTTC,CASSTRDYNEQFF
.,TRBV5-4,once,TRBJ1-2,TGTGCCAGCAGCTTGGGAGGGAGTGATGGCTACACCTTC,CASSLGGSDGYTF
.,TRBV6-1,.,TRBJ2-7,TGTGCCAGCAGTGAATTAGGGCGGGGCGAGCAGTACTTC,CASSELGRGEQYF
TRBD1,TRBV6-5,.,TRBJ1-2,TGTGCCACGACGGACAGGGGGAACTATGGCTACACCTTC,CATTDRGNYGYTF
.,TRBV7-9,.,TRBJ2-3,TGTGCCAGCAGCGACCCGCGGGCCTCCCATACGCAGTATTTT,CASSDPRASHTQYF
TRBD1,TRBV12-3/TRBV12-4,.,TRBJ1-1,TGTGCCAGCTTCAGGGGGGCCACTGAAGCTTTCTTT,CASFRGATEAFF
TRBD2,TRBV18,.,TRBJ2-5,TGTGCCAGCCACCGACTCGGGGGGAGGCAAGAGACCCAGTACTTC,CASHRLGGRQETQYF
.,TRBV19,.,TRBJ2-3,TGTGCCAGTAGTACCGGACAGTTTAGGGTTGCAGATACGCAGTATTTT,CASSTGQFRVADTQYF
.,TRBV6-1,.,TRBJ1-2,TGTGCCAGCAGTGAAGCTGGGACCATGCCTAACTATGGCTACACCTTC,CASSEAGTMPNYGYTF
.,TRBV10-3,once,TRBJ2-7,TGTGCCATCAGCCCCGACGGTCCGGGCTCCTACGAGCAGTACTTC,CAISPDGPGSYEQYF
TRBD2,TRBV20-1,.,TRBJ2-3,TGCAGTGCTAGTGGGAGCGGGGGGACCACAGATACGCAGTATTTT,CSASGSGGTTDTQYF
TRBD2,TRBV10-3,.,TRBJ2-1,TGTGCCATCGGGGGACTAGCGGGCAACAATGAGCAGTTCTTC,CAIGGLAGNNEQFF
TRBD2,TRBV5-5,.,TRBJ2-1,TGTGCCAGCAGTAAACTAGCGGGGGGGCCTACGAGCTCCTACAATGAGCAGTTCTTC,CASSKLAGGPTSSYNEQFF
TRBD1,TRBV7-2,.,TRBJ2-1,TGTGCCAGCAGCTCACAGGGGAATGAGCAGTTCTTC,CASSSQGNEQFF
.,TRBV5-6,.,TRBJ2-7,TGTGCCAGCAGCTTCAAACCCGACAGCTACGAGCAGTACTTC,CASSFKPDSYEQYF
TRBD1,TRBV5-1,.,TRBJ1-1,TGCGCCAGCAGCTCACAGGGGGCCACTGAAGCTTTCTTT,CASSSQGATEAFF
.,TRBV28,.,TRBJ1-2,TGTGCCAGCAGTCTTGTTGACTATGGCTACACCTTC,CASSLVDYGYTF
.,TRBV6-6,once,TRBJ2-7,TGTGCCAGCAGTTACTTCGGGGGCCCCGGTCGAACCGAGCAGTACTTC,CASSYFGGPGRTEQYF
.,TRBV2,.,TRBJ2-2,TGTGCCAGCAGTGAATTAGCGGCGAACACCGGGGAGCTGTTTTTT,CASSELAANTGELFF
TRBD2,TRBV5-1,.,TRBJ2-5,TGCGCCAGCAGCACTATTAGCGGGGCTCAAGAGACCCAGTACTTC,CASSTISGAQETQYF
.,TRBV10-2,.,TRBJ2-3,TGCGCCAGCAGTGTAGTAACAGATACGCAGTATTTT,CASSVVTDTQYF
.,TRBV27,.,TRBJ2-1,TGTGCCAGCAGCCCCGGGACTTACTCCTACAATGAGCAGTTCTTC,CASSPGTYSYNEQFF
TRBD2,TRBV18,.,TRBJ2-1,TGTGCCAGCCAAAGTCCTAGCGGGAGGGAGCAGTTCTTC,CASQSPSGREQFF
TRBD1,TRBV10-2,.,TRBJ1-1,TGCGCCAGCAGGGAGGGGGCTATGAACACTGAAGCTTTCTTT,CASREGAMNTEAFF
.,TRBV7-2,.,TRBJ2-5,TGTGCCAGCAGCTCTTTTCCAAGGGAGACCCAGTACTTC,CASSSFPRETQYF
.,TRBV18,.,TRBJ1-2,TGTGCCAGCTCACCAGCCACAATTAACTATGGCTACACCTTC,CASSPATINYGYTF
.,TRBV28,.,TRBJ2-7,TGTGCCAGCAGTGGCGAGGGATCCTACGAGCAGTACTTC,CASSGEGSYEQYF
.,TRBV11-1,.,TRBJ2-7,TGTGCCAGCAGCTTATATGTGGGAACCCTCTCCTACGAGCAGTACTTC,CASSLYVGTLSYEQYF
.,TRBV19,.,TRBJ2-7,TGTGCCAGTAGTATAGGGACAGTTGGGTACGAGCAGTACTTC,CASSIGTVGYEQYF
.,TRBV4-2,.,TRBJ2-2,TGTGCCAGCAGCCAAGATCGTCCGGGGCCCGGGGAGCTGTTTTTT,CASSQDRPGPGELFF